The source of this TCR beta chain is a study of blood T cell repertoires in COVID-19. Study-level background: Specimens from acute and convalescent COVID-19 originated in the United States, Italy and Spain. Sample material is recorded as cDNA or gDNA derived from T cells, B-cell-depleted T cells, or PBMCs.

Germline trimming cut 4 bases from V and 0 bases from J; bases unmatched to any gene: 8. The CDR3 has 17 amino acids. Germline CDR1 SNHLY, CDR2 FYNNEI. Study processing details: The authors estimated nucleated cell counts from reference gene primer amplification. Using immunoSEQ multiplex PCR, the repertoire was profiled, and TCRdb retains in-frame clones only, with some absent. Clone size and V and J calls were adopted from that table, with D and trimming inferred from the DNA. The sample has over 120,000 clones, around nine tenths seen once; the top ten hold 1.5% to 2%. The clonotype was recovered from a human donor in a cohort sampled during active COVID-19. This chain joins TRBV2 and TRBJ2-2; 7 nucleotides match TRBD1. Sequencing was carried out using peripheral blood. The chain's CDR3 is CASSVGSGTANTGELFF. Here the CDR3 DNA reads TGTGCCAGCAGTGTTGGGTCCGGGACAGCGAACACCGGGGAGCTGTTTTTT.